This T cell receptor beta chain was sequenced during a study of response to subunit inactivated influenza vaccine. General observations from the study: It was suggested by the authors that few new T cells are recruited by each seasonal influenza vaccination.

To note about this clonotype: Antigen unknown.

Looked up from germline, CDR1 is SGHRS and CDR2 is YFSETQ. With 5 bases clipped from V and 0 bases from J, the junction kept 5 bases outside the gene matches. This CDR3 has 15 amino acids. MiXCR, run by TCRdb on the RT-PCR reads, gives a single entry per CDR3 protein. The repertoire includes about 480,000 distinct CDR3 sequences, 9.5% to 12% of them detected once, and 12% sits in the top ten. The sample consisted of PBMCs from blood, taken roughly 45 days after vaccination. This sequence originates from a middle-aged man who received an inactivated influenza vaccine. V is TRBV5-1 and J is TRBJ2-3, with 8 nucleotides matching TRBD2. The CDR3 is CASRYGRGSTDTQYF. The CDR3 bases are TGCGCCAGCAGATACGGGAGGGGGAGCACAGATACGCAGTATTTT. Drawing the rest from reference TRBV5-1 and TRBJ2-3, the complete variable domain is KAGVTQTPRYLIKTRGQQVTLSCSPISGHRSVSWYQQTPGQGLQFLFEYFSETQRNKGNFPGRFSGRQFSNSRSEMNVSTLELGDSALYLCASRYGRGSTDTQYFGPGTRLTVL.